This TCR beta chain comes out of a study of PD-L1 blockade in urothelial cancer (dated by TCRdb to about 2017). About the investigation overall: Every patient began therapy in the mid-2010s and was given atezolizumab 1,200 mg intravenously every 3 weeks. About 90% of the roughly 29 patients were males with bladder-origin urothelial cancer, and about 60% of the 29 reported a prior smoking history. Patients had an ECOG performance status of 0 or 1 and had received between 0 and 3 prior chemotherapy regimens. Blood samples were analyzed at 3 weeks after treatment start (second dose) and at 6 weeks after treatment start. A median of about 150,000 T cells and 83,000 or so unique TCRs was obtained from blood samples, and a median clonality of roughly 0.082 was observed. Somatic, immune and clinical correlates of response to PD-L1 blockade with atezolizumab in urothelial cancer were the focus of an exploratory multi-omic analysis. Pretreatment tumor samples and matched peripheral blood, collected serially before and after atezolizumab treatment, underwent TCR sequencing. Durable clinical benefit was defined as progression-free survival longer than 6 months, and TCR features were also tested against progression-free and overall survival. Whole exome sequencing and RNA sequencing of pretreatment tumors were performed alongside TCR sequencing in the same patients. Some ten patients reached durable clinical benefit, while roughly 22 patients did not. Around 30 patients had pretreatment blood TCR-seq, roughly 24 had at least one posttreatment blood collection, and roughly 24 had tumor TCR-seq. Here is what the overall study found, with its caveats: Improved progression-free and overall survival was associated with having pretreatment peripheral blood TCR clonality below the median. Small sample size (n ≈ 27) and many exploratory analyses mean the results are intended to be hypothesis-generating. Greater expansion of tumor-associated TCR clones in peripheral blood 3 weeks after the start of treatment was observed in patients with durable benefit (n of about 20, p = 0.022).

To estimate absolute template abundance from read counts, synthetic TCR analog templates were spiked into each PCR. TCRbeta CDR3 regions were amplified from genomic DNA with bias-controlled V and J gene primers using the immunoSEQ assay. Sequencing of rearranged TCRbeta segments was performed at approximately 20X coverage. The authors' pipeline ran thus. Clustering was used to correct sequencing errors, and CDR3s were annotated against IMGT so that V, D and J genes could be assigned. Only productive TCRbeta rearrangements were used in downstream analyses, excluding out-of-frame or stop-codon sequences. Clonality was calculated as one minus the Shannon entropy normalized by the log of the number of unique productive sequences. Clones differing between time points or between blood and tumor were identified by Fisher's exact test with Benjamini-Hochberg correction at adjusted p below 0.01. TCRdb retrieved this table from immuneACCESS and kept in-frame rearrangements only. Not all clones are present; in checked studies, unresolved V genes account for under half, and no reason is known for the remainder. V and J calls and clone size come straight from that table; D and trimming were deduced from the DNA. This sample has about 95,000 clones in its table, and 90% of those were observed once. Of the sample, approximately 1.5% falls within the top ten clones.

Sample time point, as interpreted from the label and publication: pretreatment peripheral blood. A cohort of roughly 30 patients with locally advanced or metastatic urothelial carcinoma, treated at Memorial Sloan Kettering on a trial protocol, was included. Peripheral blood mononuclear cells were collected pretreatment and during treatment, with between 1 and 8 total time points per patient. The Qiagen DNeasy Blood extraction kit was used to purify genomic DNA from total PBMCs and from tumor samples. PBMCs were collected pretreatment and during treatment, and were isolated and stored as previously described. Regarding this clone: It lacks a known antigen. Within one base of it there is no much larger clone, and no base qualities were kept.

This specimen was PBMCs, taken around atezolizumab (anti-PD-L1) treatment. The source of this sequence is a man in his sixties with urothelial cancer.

The CDR3 protein: CAISGTGTEGEKLFF. The bases read TGTGCCATCAGTGGAACCGGGACAGAAGGGGAAAAACTGTTTTTT. This sequence uses TRBV10-3 and TRBJ1-4, with 7 bases matching TRBD1. There are 15 amino acids in the CDR3, from cysteine to phenylalanine inclusive. Left in the record is the CDR3 DNA by itself, 45 bases read in frame from the first base. The germline V gene supplies CDR1 ENHRY and CDR2 SYGVKD. The germline V and J ends show losses of 4 bases and 8 bases respectively, and no gene match explains 10 bases of the junction.